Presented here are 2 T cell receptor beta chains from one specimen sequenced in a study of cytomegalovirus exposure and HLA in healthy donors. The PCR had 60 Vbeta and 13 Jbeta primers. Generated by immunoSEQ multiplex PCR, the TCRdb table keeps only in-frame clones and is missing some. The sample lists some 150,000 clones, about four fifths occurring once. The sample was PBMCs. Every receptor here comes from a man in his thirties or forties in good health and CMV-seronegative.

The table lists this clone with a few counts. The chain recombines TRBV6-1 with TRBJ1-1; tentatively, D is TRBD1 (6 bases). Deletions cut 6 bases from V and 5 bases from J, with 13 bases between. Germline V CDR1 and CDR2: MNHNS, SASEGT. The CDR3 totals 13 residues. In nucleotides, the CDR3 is TGTGCCAGCAGCGGGTACAGGGTAACTGAAGCTTTCTTT. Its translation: CASSGYRVTEAFF.

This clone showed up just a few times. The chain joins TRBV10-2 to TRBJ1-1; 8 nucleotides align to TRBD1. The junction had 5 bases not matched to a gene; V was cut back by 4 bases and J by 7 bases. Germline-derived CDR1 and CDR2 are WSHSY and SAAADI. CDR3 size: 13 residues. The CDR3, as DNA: TGCGCCAGCAGTGCCCTCGGACAGGGTGAAGCTTTCTTT. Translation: CASSALGQGEAFF.